One sample yielded the 6 T cell receptor beta chains listed below, sequenced in a study of glioma-infiltrating T cells. Amplification of TCR alpha and beta CDR3 regions from RNA used iRepertoire nested multiplex PCR. TCRdb redid the calling of the multiplex PCR reads with MiXCR, one entry per CDR3 protein. The table has 400,000 or so distinct CDR3 sequences, 35% to 45% seen once. Sequencing was done on a sample of glioma tissue, nonneoplastic brain tissue, or PBMCs (not recorded which). These receptors all stem from a human donor with low-grade glioma or glioblastoma, undergoing nonglioma brain surgery, or in good health (not recorded which).

A word on this clonotype: This may be a read error: a much more frequent sequence differs by one nucleotide. The chain is built from TRBV6-1 and TRBJ2-1; 12 nucleotides match TRBD2. The CDR3 covers 15 residues. Germline V gives CDR1 MNHNS, CDR2 SASEGT. J was trimmed by 8 bases and V by 5 bases; bases with no gene match: 7. The chain's CDR3 is CASSTLAGGSDEQFF. The CDR3 region has the DNA TGTGCCAGCAGTACCCTAGCGGGAGGGTCAGATGAGCAGTTCTTC.

There are many counts of this clonotype. The chain combines TRBV6-5 with TRBJ2-3; unclear D gene. The V end lost 2 bases, the J end lost 9 bases, and 12 bases lay between the germline ends. Germline V gives CDR1 MNHEY, CDR2 SVGAGI. This CDR3 spans 13 amino acids. DNA of the CDR3: TGTGCCAGCAGTTACGCCGGAGAGTCGACGCAGTATTTT. This sequence encodes CASSYAGESTQYF.

V gene TRBV7-9 combines with J gene TRBJ1-5; 7 bases align to TRBD1. This CDR3 has 13 amino acids. Germline V CDR1 and CDR2: SEHNR, FQNEAQ (reference sequence). The J segment lost 6 bases and the V segment lost 4 bases, leaving 3 bases of the junction unmatched. The CDR3 DNA reads as TGTGCCAGCAGCTCAACAGGGGTTCAGCCCCAGCATTTT. This gives the protein CASSSTGVQPQHF.

The CDR3 coding sequence is TGTGCCAGCAGTGAGGTTTTGAACTCCTACGAGCAGTACTTC. It yields the protein CASSEVLNSYEQYF. The gene calls are TRBV6-6 and TRBJ2-7; no firm D call. The germline gives CDR1 MNHNY, CDR2 SVGAGI (reference sequence). This CDR3 contains 14 residues. V lost 5 bases, J lost 0 bases, and 11 bases lay in between.

With regard to this clonotype: It may be a read error: a sequence one base away is much more abundant. The chain recombines TRBV27 with TRBJ1-1; possibly TRBD1 for D (6 bases). With 5 bases removed from V and 2 bases from J, the gap between germline ends came to 12 bases. The CDR3 runs 14 residues. Germline CDR1 MNHEY, CDR2 SMNVEV (reference sequence). The CDR3 nucleotides are TGTGCCAGCAGTGCGTGGACAGCCAACACTGAAGCTTTCTTT. This gives the protein CASSAWTANTEAFF.

This sequence joins TRBV28 and TRBJ2-7; 7 nucleotides align to TRBD2. The CDR3 has 17 residues. Germline CDR1 and CDR2: MDHEN and SYDVKM. V shed 5 bases, J shed 2 bases, and the junction held 15 bases outside the gene matches. In DNA, the CDR3 is TGTGCCAGCAGTCGCCCACCACTAGCGTACGGTCCCTACGAGCAGTACTTC. Its translation: CASSRPPLAYGPYEQYF. The full variable domain, its missing parts supplied by reference TRBV28 and TRBJ2-7, is DVKVTQSSRYLVKRTGEKVFLECVQDMDHENMFWYRQDPGLGLRLIYFSYDVKMKEKGDIPEGYSVSREKKERFSLILESASTNQTSMYLCASSRPPLAYGPYEQYFGPGTRLTVT.